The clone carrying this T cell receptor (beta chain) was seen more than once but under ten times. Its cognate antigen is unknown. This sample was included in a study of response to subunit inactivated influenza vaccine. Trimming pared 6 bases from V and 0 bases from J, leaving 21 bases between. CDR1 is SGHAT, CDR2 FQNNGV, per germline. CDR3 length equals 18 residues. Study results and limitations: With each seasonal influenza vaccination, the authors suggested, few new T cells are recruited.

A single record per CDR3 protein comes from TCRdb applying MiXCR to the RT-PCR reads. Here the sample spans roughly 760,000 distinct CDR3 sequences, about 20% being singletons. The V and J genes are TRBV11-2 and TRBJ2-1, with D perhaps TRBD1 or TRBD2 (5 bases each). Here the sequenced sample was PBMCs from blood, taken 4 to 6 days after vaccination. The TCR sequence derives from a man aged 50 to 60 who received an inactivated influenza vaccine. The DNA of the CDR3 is TGTGCCAGCAGACATCAGAGGGGTAGCGTGAGCTCCTACAATGAGCAGTTCTTC. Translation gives CASRHQRGSVSSYNEQFF.